These 22 T cell receptor beta chains came from one sample sequenced in a study of blood T cell repertoires in COVID-19. Measured with immunoSEQ multiplex PCR; TCRdb has only the in-frame clones, and not every one. The repertoire consists of 80,000 to 85,000 clones, with approximately 86% occurring once and the leading ten covering approximately 5.1%. Sequencing input: peripheral blood. These receptors all stem from a woman older than 75 with acute or convalescent COVID-19.

J is TRBJ2-5 and V is TRBV5-6; D call uncertain. V lost 2 bases to trimming and J lost 0 bases, with 11 bases between them. CDR1 and CDR2 from the germline V gene are SGHDT and YYEEEE. This CDR3 has 15 residues. The CDR3: CASSFFSEHQETQYF. CDR3 DNA: TGTGCCAGCAGCTTCTTCAGTGAACACCAAGAGACCCAGTACTTC.

The chain carries TRBV11-2 and TRBJ2-1; 9 bases are shared with TRBD1. There are 13 residues in the CDR3. V trimming: 4 bases; J trimming: 9 bases; junction bases outside the gene matches: 4. The V gene's germline CDR1 is SGHAT and CDR2 FQNNGV. CDR3 DNA: TGTGCCAGCAGCTACAGGGGGCGAGGTGAGCAGTTCTTC. This codes for CASSYRGRGEQFF. Using reference TRBV11-2 and TRBJ2-1 for the parts outside the CDR3, the full variable domain is EAGVAQSPRYKIIEKRQSVAFWCNPISGHATLYWYQQILGQGPKLLIQFQNNGVVDDSQLPKDRFSAERLKGVDSTLKIQPAKLEDSAVYLCASSYRGRGEQFFGPGTRLTVL.

J is TRBJ1-1 and V is TRBV19; D not resolved. The length of the CDR3 is 13 residues. Per the germline V gene, CDR1 is LNHDA and CDR2 is SQIVND (reference sequence). Trimming stripped 1 base from V and 1 base from J, with 4 bases between. The CDR3 DNA is TGTGCCAGTAGTATAGCTCCGAACACTGAAGCTTTCTTT. Its protein product is CASSIAPNTEAFF.

The genes are TRBV6-2 or TRBV6-3 and TRBJ2-7, with TRBD1 as a possible D gene (5 bases). There are 13 residues in the CDR3. Trimming left V 2 bases short and J 0 bases short, with 5 bases between. Germline loops: CDR1 MNHEY, CDR2 SVGEGT. The CDR3 sequence: CASSYDSSYEQYF. In DNA, the CDR3 is TGTGCCAGCAGTTACGACAGCTCCTACGAGCAGTACTTC.

The V call is TRBV7-9, the J call TRBJ1-2, with D tentatively TRBD1 (5 bases). Looked up from germline, CDR1 is SEHNR and CDR2 is FQNEAQ (reference sequence). The length of the CDR3 is 15 residues. Trimming removed 3 bases from V and 6 bases from J, with 17 bases in between. The CDR3 protein is CASSFSGGTKNGYTF. CDR3 sequence (DNA): TGTGCCAGCAGCTTTAGCGGGGGAACAAAAAATGGCTACACCTTC.

The rearrangement links TRBV5-6 to TRBJ2-7; possible D gene TRBD2, 5 bases. Germline V gene lookup returns CDR1 SGHDT and CDR2 YYEEEE. Trimming cost V 1 base and J 3 bases, with 11 bases left between them. CDR3 length: 14 amino acids. CDR3 sequence: CASSLWRRSYEQYF. CDR3 in DNA: TGTGCCAGCAGCTTGTGGAGGCGCAGCTACGAGCAGTACTTC. The full variable domain, its missing parts supplied by reference TRBV5-6 and TRBJ2-7, is DAGVTQSPTHLIKTRGQQVTLRCSPKSGHDTVSWYQQALGQGPQFIFQYYEEEERQRGNFPDRFSGHQFPNYSSELNVNALLLGDSALYLCASSLWRRSYEQYFGPGTRLTVT.

The chain is built from TRBV13 and TRBJ2-3; TRBD1 matches 10 bases. This CDR3 is 15 amino acids long. Germline CDR1 and CDR2: PRHDT and FYEKMQ (reference sequence). V dropped 5 bases and J dropped 4; count of bases not matched to a gene: 6. The CDR3, as DNA: TGTGCCAGCAGCCAGACAGGGGGCAGAGCAGATACGCAGTATTTT. Translated: CASSQTGGRADTQYF.

The chain is built from TRBV3-1 (or the pseudogene TRBV3-2) and TRBJ1-1, with a weak D call TRBD1 (6 bases). CDR3 length: 14 amino acids. Per the germline V gene, CDR1 is LGHDT and CDR2 is YNNKEL (reference sequence). V was shortened by 1 base and J by 10 bases, with 16 bases between the two germline ends. The CDR3 coding sequence is TGTGCCAGCAGCCAAGGAAACACGGGACACGCAGCTTTCTTT. This translates into CASSQGNTGHAAFF.

The chain uses TRBV4-2 and TRBJ1-4, with D uncertain. Deletions cut 1 base from V and 5 bases from J, with 8 bases between. Germline CDR1 and CDR2: LGHNA and YNFKEQ. The CDR3 is made up of 14 amino acids. The CDR3 bases are TGTGCCAGCAGCCAAGCCGGGGTGAATGAAAAACTGTTTTTT. Residues: CASSQAGVNEKLFF.

DNA for the CDR3: TGTGCCAGCAGCCCAAGGTGGACAGCCTCTAATGAAAAACTGTTTTTT. Protein sequence: CASSPRWTASNEKLFF. The gene calls are TRBV7-2 and TRBJ1-4; D is perhaps TRBD1 (6 bases). Germline CDR1 reads SGHTA; CDR2 reads FQGNSA. The CDR3 covers 16 residues. V lost 5 bases, J lost 3 bases, and 16 bases lay in between.

The chain links TRBV6-5 to TRBJ1-1, with D uncertain. The V gene lost 3 bases and the J gene lost 0 bases, with 11 bases spanning the gap. In germline, CDR1 is MNHEY, CDR2 SVGAGI. There are 15 residues in the CDR3. CDR3 residues: CASSYAGIMNTEAFF. In DNA form, the CDR3 reads TGTGCCAGCAGTTATGCAGGAATTATGAACACTGAAGCTTTCTTT.

V gene TRBV7-9 combines with J gene TRBJ2-7; D is perhaps TRBD1 (6 bases). Trimming took 7 bases from V and 0 from J, leaving 13 bases between them. There are 14 residues in the CDR3. Germline CDR1 and CDR2: SEHNR and FQNEAQ (reference sequence). CDR3 region: CASISTGTSYEQYF. DNA of the CDR3: TGTGCCAGCATCTCCACAGGGACCTCCTACGAGCAGTACTTC.

This clone showed up just a few times. This sequence joins TRBV4-1 and TRBJ1-2, with D maybe TRBD1 (5 bases). This CDR3 comprises 19 residues. V was cut by 3 bases and J by 4 bases, with 27 bases left in between. The germline V gene has CDR1 MGHRA and CDR2 YSYEKL. The CDR3 sequence is CASSQLTDRWAFGLYGYTF. In DNA, the CDR3 is TGCGCCAGCAGCCAGCTAACCGACAGATGGGCTTTCGGGCTCTATGGCTACACCTTC.

The CDR3 protein is CASSEGLAWVGEQFF. The DNA of the CDR3 is TGTGCCAGCAGTGAAGGACTAGCATGGGTCGGTGAGCAGTTCTTC. This rearrangement joins TRBV6-1 to TRBJ2-1, with TRBD2 identical over 7 bases. V shed 1 base, J shed 9 bases, and the junction held 9 bases outside the gene matches. This CDR3 is built from 15 residues. Germline assignment: CDR1 MNHNS and CDR2 SASEGT.

The chain recombines TRBV11-3 with TRBJ2-3; 13 positions agree with TRBD2. Germline values: CDR1 SGHNT, CDR2 YENEEA. The CDR3 is made up of 17 amino acids. The J segment lost 4 bases and the V segment lost 1 base, leaving 5 bases of the junction unmatched. The CDR3 sequence is CASSLGLAGGLADTQYF. In DNA, the CDR3 is TGTGCCAGCAGCTTAGGACTAGCGGGAGGCCTTGCAGATACGCAGTATTTT.

This rearrangement joins TRBV7-2 to TRBJ2-7; 7 bases are a match to TRBD1. This CDR3 contains 14 residues. Unmatched junction bases numbered 5, after V lost 6 bases and J lost 0 bases. Germline-derived CDR1 and CDR2 are SGHTA and FQGNSA. The CDR3 here is CASSIRDSSYEQYF. Here the CDR3 DNA reads TGTGCCAGCAGTATCCGGGACAGCTCCTACGAGCAGTACTTC.

This chain joins TRBV19 and TRBJ1-5; 8 bases are a match to TRBD1. The V gene end was trimmed by 5 bases and the J gene end by 2 bases; junction bases not matched to a gene: 2. CDR1 is LNHDA and CDR2 is SQIVND in the germline V gene (reference sequence). The CDR3 sequence is 14 residues long. CDR3 sequence: CASSAGQGNQPQHF. The CDR3 nucleotides read TGTGCCAGTAGTGCGGGACAGGGCAATCAGCCCCAGCATTTT.

This rearrangement joins TRBV18 to TRBJ1-5, with D hard to call. The CDR3 is 17 residues long. Trimming stripped 5 bases from V and 0 bases from J, with 17 bases between. Germline CDR1 is KGHSH and CDR2 is LQKENI. CDR3 DNA sequence: TGTGCCAGCTCATCGGTGTCTAGACTCAATAGCAATCAGCCCCAGCATTTT. It yields the protein CASSSVSRLNSNQPQHF. The complete variable domain, with remaining parts taken from reference TRBV18 and TRBJ1-5, reads NAGVMQNPRHLVRRRGQEARLRCSPMKGHSHVYWYRQLPEEGLKFMVYLQKENIIDESGMPKERFSAEFPKEGPSILRIQQVVRGDSAAYFCASSSVSRLNSNQPQHFGDGTRLSIL.

The rearrangement joins TRBV3-1 (or the pseudogene TRBV3-2) to TRBJ1-2, with 9 bases aligning to TRBD1. This CDR3 is built from 15 residues. V lost 1 base, J lost 6 bases, and 6 bases stayed unmatched. CDR1 and CDR2 from the germline V gene are LGHDT and YNNKEL (reference sequence). In DNA, the CDR3 is TGTGCCAGCAGCCAAGGTGGACAGGGGTCGAATGGCTACACCTTC. It encodes CASSQGGQGSNGYTF.

The chain couples TRBV7-9 to TRBJ2-2, with TRBD1 as a possible D gene (6 bases). This CDR3 has 13 residues. Per the germline V gene, CDR1 is SEHNR and CDR2 is FQNEAQ (reference sequence). V was clipped by 4 bases and J by 3 bases, with 6 bases between them. The CDR3 reads CASSYRDTGELFF. CDR3 nucleotide sequence: TGTGCCAGCAGCTACAGGGACACCGGGGAGCTGTTTTTT.

The genes are TRBV6-2 or TRBV6-3 and TRBJ1-5; TRBD1 matches 9 bases. The CDR3 has 15 amino acids. Germline assignment: CDR1 MNHEY and CDR2 SVGEGT. V dropped 5 bases and J dropped 2; count of bases not matched to a gene: 4. The CDR3 DNA reads as TGTGCCAGCAGTCCCACAGGGGGCGGCAATCAGCCCCAGCATTTT. It codes for CASSPTGGGNQPQHF.

This clone was counted many times. This chain joins TRBV19 and TRBJ1-5, with D hard to call. The CDR3 has 15 residues. Germline assignment: CDR1 LNHDA and CDR2 SQIVND (reference sequence). Trimming pared 7 bases from V and 2 bases from J, leaving 15 bases between. The CDR3 reads CASNALGLGNQPQHF. Here the CDR3 DNA reads TGTGCCAGTAACGCCTTAGGACTTGGCAATCAGCCCCAGCATTTT.